Presented here are 28 T cell receptor beta chains from one specimen sequenced in a study of regulatory T cells in long-lasting Graves disease. Time point reported: newly diagnosed GD, antithyroid drugs for less than 3 months. The TCR library was made from RNA extracted from PBMCs. For TCR beta, libraries came from iRepertoire HTBI primers and Arm-PCR of CDR3 regions. TCRdb processed the multiplex PCR reads anew with MiXCR; each CDR3 protein has one entry. The sample gives about 620,000 distinct CDR3 sequences, roughly 16% of which show up once; 15% to 20% is in the top ten. The same data also contributed to another study, on T cells in Graves' hyperthyroidism and ophthalmopathy.

The sequenced sample was peripheral blood mononuclear cells (PBMCs), obtained at new diagnosis, from a patient treated with antithyroid drugs. Source of these receptors: a woman under 40 with Graves disease.

This clonotype was seen ten or more times. The rearrangement joins TRBV7-2 to TRBJ2-2; TRBD1 agrees at 10 bases. CDR1 and CDR2 (germline): SGHTA, FQGNSA. V shed 5 bases, J shed 5 bases, and the junction held 5 bases outside the gene matches. The CDR3 is 15 amino acids. The DNA for the CDR3 is TGTGCCAGCAGCCAGAGACAGGGGGCGACCGGGGAGCTGTTTTTT. Amino acid sequence: CASSQRQGATGELFF.

The sample holds many counts of this clonotype. The gene calls are TRBV5-1 and TRBJ2-7; 8 bases agree with TRBD2. V was clipped by 6 bases and J by 6 bases; unmatched bases: 8. The CDR3 consists of 13 residues. CDR1 SGHRS and CDR2 YFSETQ come from the germline V gene. The CDR3 DNA follows: TGCGCCAGCAACGCGGGGGGTCTTTCCGAGCAGTACTTC. Its protein is CASNAGGLSEQYF.

The table lists this clonotype with many counts. The chain is built from TRBV28 and TRBJ2-4, with D possibly being TRBD1 (5 bases). The CDR3 covers 16 residues. The germline V gene encodes CDR1 MDHEN and CDR2 SYDVKM. The ends were cut back, 7 bases at V and 0 bases at J, with 16 bases in the middle. The DNA for the CDR3 is TGTGCCAGCACCCAGGGCGGATTACTAGCCAAAAACATTCAGTACTTC. This gives the protein CASTQGGLLAKNIQYF.

This clonotype has a count of ten or more. Here the CDR3 DNA reads TGCAGTGCCGCAGGTTGGGAAATCAACTATGGCTACACCTTC. This encodes CSAAGWEINYGYTF. The chain couples TRBV20-1 to TRBJ1-2; D remains ambiguous. Trimming took off 6 bases at V and 2 bases at J, with 16 bases between the two ends. This CDR3 is built from 14 residues. In germline, CDR1 is DFQATT, CDR2 SNEGSKA (reference sequence).

This clonotype was picked up many times. The chain recombines TRBV27 with TRBJ2-3; possible D gene TRBD2, 6 bases. Trimming removed 3 bases at V and 6 bases at J, with 10 bases between. The CDR3 is 13 amino acids. CDR1 and CDR2 from the germline V gene are MNHEY and SMNVEV (reference sequence). The CDR3 region has the DNA TGTGCCAGCAGTTTCTCGGGGGACGATACGCAGTATTTT. Its protein product is CASSFSGDDTQYF.

This chain connects TRBV20-1 to TRBJ1-5; D remains ambiguous. The V gene's germline CDR1 is DFQATT and CDR2 SNEGSKA (reference sequence). With 1 base removed from V and 0 bases from J, the gap between germline ends came to 4 bases. There are 13 residues in the CDR3. This CDR3 is CSARGASNQPQHF. DNA of the CDR3: TGCAGTGCTAGAGGCGCTAGCAATCAGCCCCAGCATTTT.

This clonotype was observed at least ten times. The CDR3: CASSSRQGYGYTF. The CDR3 DNA follows: TGTGCCAGCAGCTCCCGACAGGGCTATGGCTACACCTTC. The V and J genes are TRBV11-1 and TRBJ1-2; 7 bases match TRBD1. Trimming at V came to 4 bases and at J to 4 bases, leaving 3 bases not matched to a gene. Looked up from germline, CDR1 is SGHAT and CDR2 is FQDESV (reference sequence). This CDR3 region has 13 residues.

This clonotype was counted ten times or more. This rearrangement joins TRBV12-3 or TRBV12-4 to TRBJ2-1; the D gene is possibly TRBD2 (6 bases). This CDR3 region has 14 residues. V was pared by 6 bases and J by 5 bases, with 14 bases between. The CDR3 bases are TGTGCCAGCAGCCCGGGGGTGGGGGACAATGAGCAGTTCTTC. The encoded protein is CASSPGVGDNEQFF.

Concerning this clonotype itself: One end of the junction varies from germline; a read error may be responsible. The V and J genes are TRBV29-1 and TRBJ2-6; 7 nucleotides agree with TRBD1. This CDR3 has 15 residues. Germline V lookup: CDR1 SQVTM, CDR2 ANQGSEA. The chain's CDR3 is CSVGDSRSAANVLTF. Written as DNA, the CDR3 is TGCAGCGTTGGGGACAGCAGGTCTGCGGCCAACGTCCTGACTTTC.

The rearrangement links TRBV19 to TRBJ2-7; tentatively, D is TRBD2 (5 bases). Germline V gives CDR1 LNHDA, CDR2 SQIVND (reference sequence). The CDR3 runs to 14 residues. The V end was cut by 3 bases, the J end by 0 bases, with 9 bases between. CDR3 in amino acids: CASSMGRYSYEQYF. CDR3 bases: TGTGCCAGTAGTATGGGGAGATACTCCTACGAGCAGTACTTC.

The chain has TRBV19 and TRBJ1-1; no clear D gene. This CDR3 is 14 amino acids long. Looked up from germline, CDR1 is LNHDA and CDR2 is SQIVND (reference sequence). V shed 6 bases and J shed 0 bases, with 11 bases lying between them. The DNA for the CDR3 is TGTGCCAGTAGGGGGTTAAGTCTGAACACTGAAGCTTTCTTT. As protein: CASRGLSLNTEAFF.

This clonotype was counted at least ten times. The chain has TRBV11-2 and TRBJ1-2, with D tentatively TRBD1 (5 bases). The CDR3 consists of 18 residues. Germline V CDR1 and CDR2: SGHAT, FQNNGV. V was pared by 4 bases and J by 2 bases, with 23 bases between. CDR3 DNA: TGTGCCAGCAGCTCGCCTAGGCCCCTCGGGGGAAGCAACTATGGCTACACCTTC. Its protein product is CASSSPRPLGGSNYGYTF. The full variable domain, rest sourced from reference TRBV11-2 and TRBJ1-2, is EAGVAQSPRYKIIEKRQSVAFWCNPISGHATLYWYQQILGQGPKLLIQFQNNGVVDDSQLPKDRFSAERLKGVDSTLKIQPAKLEDSAVYLCASSSPRPLGGSNYGYTFGSGTRLTVV.

V and J are TRBV6-1 and TRBJ2-5; 7 positions agree with TRBD1. Germline CDR1 is MNHNS and CDR2 is SASEGT. The CDR3 totals 17 residues. V lost 0 bases and J lost 5; bases outside the gene matches: 12. DNA of the CDR3: TGTGCCAGCAGTGAAGCATTGCAGGGGGTTGATTTGGAGACCCAGTACTTC. It is translated as CASSEALQGVDLETQYF.

A few counts support this clonotype. The chain employs TRBV5-1 and TRBJ2-5; maybe TRBD1 (6 bases). The CDR3 is made up of 15 amino acids. V was pared by 7 bases and J by 1 base, with 17 bases between. CDR1 and CDR2 from the germline V gene are SGHRS and YFSETQ. The CDR3 loop is CASGLQGSPQETQYF. The CDR3 region has the DNA TGCGCCAGCGGACTTCAGGGGTCACCCCAAGAGACCCAGTACTTC.

This clonotype came up many times. The chain is built from TRBV30 and TRBJ1-2; no clear D. The V and J ends lost 4 bases and 1 base respectively, with 10 bases between them. The CDR3 is 13 residues long. CDR1 and CDR2 from the germline V gene are GTSNPN and SVGIG (reference sequence). The chain's CDR3 is CAWTNSLNYGYTF. The CDR3 bases are TGTGCCTGGACCAACAGCCTTAACTATGGCTACACCTTC.

This clonotype was counted many times. The chain has TRBV12-3 or TRBV12-4 and TRBJ2-1; D is uncertain. The CDR3 length is 16 residues. V gave up 6 bases and J gave up 0 bases, with 15 bases separating them. CDR3 residues: CASSPYRRSSYNEQFF. In nucleotides, the CDR3 is TGTGCCAGCAGCCCATATCGCAGAAGCTCCTACAATGAGCAGTTCTTC.

Ten or more counts support this clonotype. V and J are TRBV20-1 and TRBJ1-1, with D possibly being TRBD1 (5 bases). The CDR3 spans 14 residues. The germline V gene has CDR1 DFQATT and CDR2 SNEGSKA (reference sequence). The V end lost 6 bases, the J end lost 4 bases, and 18 bases lay between the germline ends. The CDR3 is CSARTGFRVTEAFF. CDR3 sequence (DNA): TGCAGTGCGAGGACGGGATTCAGGGTCACTGAAGCTTTCTTT.

This clonotype was found many times. The rearrangement joins TRBV28 to TRBJ1-2; D is undetermined. CDR3 length: 16 amino acids. Germline loops: CDR1 MDHEN, CDR2 SYDVKM. With 3 bases removed from V and 8 bases from J, the gap between germline ends came to 22 bases. The CDR3 nucleotides read TGTGCCAGCAGTTTCCAGCCTAACTCAGGAGGGAAAGGCTACACCTTC. Translated, it gives CASSFQPNSGGKGYTF.

This clonotype was seen many times. This chain links TRBV2 with TRBJ1-6; the D is unclear. Germline values: CDR1 SNHLY, CDR2 FYNNEI. V was shortened by 5 bases and J by 7 bases, with 15 bases between the two germline ends. CDR3 length equals 15 residues. The CDR3 reads CASSSDSLANSPLHF. The CDR3 DNA sequence: TGTGCCAGCAGTTCCGATTCGCTAGCAAATTCACCCCTCCACTTT. Together with reference TRBV2 and TRBJ1-6, the CDR3 gives the full variable domain: EPEVTQTPSHQVTQMGQEVILRCVPISNHLYFYWYRQILGQKVEFLVSFYNNEISEKSEIFDDQFSVERPDGSNFTLKIRSTKLEDSAMYFCASSSDSLANSPLHFGNGTRLTVT.

This clonotype was seen a handful of times. The CDR3 sequence is CASSRAVGQPQHF. The CDR3 nucleotides read TGTGCCAGCAGCCGGGCAGTAGGACAGCCCCAGCATTTT. The chain joins TRBV3-1 to TRBJ1-5; no definite D call. The CDR3 covers 13 residues. Trimming left V 4 bases short and J 7 bases short, with 11 bases between. Germline assignment: CDR1 LGHDT and CDR2 YNNKEL (reference sequence).

This clonotype was detected ten times or more. The gene calls are TRBV6-1 and TRBJ1-1; unclear D gene. In germline, CDR1 is MNHNS, CDR2 SASEGT. V lost 8 bases and J lost 2, with 18 bases in between. The length of the CDR3 is 15 residues. This CDR3 reads CASQFLMGGNTEAFF. In nucleotides, the CDR3 is TGTGCCAGCCAGTTTCTGATGGGCGGTAACACTGAAGCTTTCTTT.

There are many counts of this clonotype. CDR3 loop: CASKKIGPDPNYGYTF. The CDR3 nucleotides are TGTGCCAGCAAGAAGATTGGTCCAGATCCGAACTATGGCTACACCTTC. The chain links TRBV28 to TRBJ1-2; D remains ambiguous. Trimming shortened V by 7 bases and J by 2 bases, and 20 bases separated the two germline ends. CDR3 length equals 16 residues. The germline V gene has CDR1 MDHEN and CDR2 SYDVKM.

This rearrangement joins TRBV19 to TRBJ2-3; maybe TRBD1 (6 bases). CDR3 size: 15 residues. The V end was cut by 5 bases, the J end by 4 bases, with 16 bases between. The V gene's germline CDR1 is LNHDA and CDR2 SQIVND (reference sequence). CDR3: CASSPEQGPSDTQYF. In nucleotides, the CDR3 is TGTGCCAGTAGTCCTGAACAGGGCCCCTCAGATACGCAGTATTTT.

This clonotype was picked up many times. V gene TRBV28 combines with J gene TRBJ1-5; D might be TRBD1 (5 bases). In germline, CDR1 is MDHEN, CDR2 SYDVKM. Trimming pared 5 bases from V and 7 bases from J, leaving 15 bases between. This CDR3 is 14 amino acids long. CDR3 protein: CASSLRTGLQPQHF. The DNA for the CDR3 is TGTGCCAGCAGTCTCCGGACGGGACTACAGCCCCAGCATTTT.

This clonotype turned up a few times. The chain joins TRBV6-1 to TRBJ2-2; D is uncertain. Germline V lookup: CDR1 MNHNS, CDR2 SASEGT. The CDR3 length is 13 residues. Trimming removed 7 bases from V and 3 bases from J, with 9 bases in between. CDR3 nucleotide sequence: TGTGCCAGCACTATCCAAGACACCGGGGAGCTGTTTTTT. It codes for CASTIQDTGELFF.

In this sample, this clonotype turned up many times. The chain employs TRBV3-1 and TRBJ1-4; maybe TRBD1 (6 bases). Germline CDR1 reads LGHDT; CDR2 reads YNNKEL (reference sequence). The CDR3 spans 15 residues. The V and J ends lost 4 bases and 12 bases respectively, with 21 bases between them. CDR3 amino acids: CASSLRGGGPLELFF. Here the CDR3 DNA reads TGTGCCAGCAGCCTAAGGGGGGGAGGCCCCCTGGAACTGTTTTTT.

J is TRBJ2-1 and V is TRBV18; TRBD2 matches at 10 bases. Trimming cost V 3 bases and J 7 bases; bases outside gene matches: 9. Germline CDR1 KGHSH, CDR2 LQKENI. The CDR3 extends over 16 amino acids. The CDR3 protein is CASSPVLAGAGNEQFF. The CDR3 bases are TGTGCCAGCTCACCGGTCCTAGCGGGAGCGGGTAATGAGCAGTTCTTC.

This clonotype occurred many times. V and J are TRBV24-1 and TRBJ1-5, with TRBD1 as a possible D gene (5 bases). CDR1 KGHDR and CDR2 SFDVKD come from the germline V gene. The CDR3 extends over 14 amino acids. Trimming removed 6 bases from V and 7 bases from J, with 15 bases in between. The CDR3 DNA is TGTGCCACCAGTCGGGGGTCGGCAGGGCAGCCCCAGCATTTT. Translating it yields CATSRGSAGQPQHF.